Described below is a single T cell receptor (beta chain) sequence and its context. Time point of the sample: patch test 3, about 24 weeks after DPC sensitization. Treatment of the sample: therapeutic diphenylcyclopropenone sensitization with weekly scalp DPC. Unfractionated whole blood yielded total RNA. The germline V gene has CDR1 SGHDT and CDR2 YYEEEE. The V gene end was trimmed by 4 bases and the J gene end by 4 bases; junction bases not matched to a gene: 7. The CDR3 sequence is 14 residues long. This entry comes from a study of human T cells and chemical hapten exposure. Study as a whole: The study sensitized with 2% DPC on a 2 cm by 2 cm patch of upper inner arm skin. Patches that contained 0.01% DPC were applied to the upper back and read at 6 days.

Original analysis: TCRs per sample had a median of approximately 88,000 and ranged from about 23,224 to 750,000. TCRdb independently ran MiXCR on the RACE reads; one entry per CDR3 protein. What appears here as the V and J calls and clone size reflects TCRdb's work, not the paper's. The data hold roughly 200,000 distinct CDR3 sequences, with 24% observed a single time. This sequence joins TRBV5-6 and TRBJ1-2; 7 positions match TRBD1. The source is a woman aged 40 to 49 with alopecia areata. Some clones in this sample may be carry-over from other donors' samples. The sequenced sample was whole blood, obtained in connection with sensitization to the hapten diphenylcyclopropenone (DPC). DNA for the CDR3: TGTGCCAGCAGCCTCGGACAGGACAGCTATGGCTACACCTTC. Its protein is CASSLGQDSYGYTF.